The sequence of this TCR beta chain was determined in a study of CD8+CD57+ T cells in acquired aplastic anemia. With 6 bases clipped from V and 7 bases from J, the junction kept 7 bases outside the gene matches. In germline, CDR1 is SNHLY, CDR2 FYNNEI. The CDR3 totals 15 residues. The use of genomic DNA as template underpinned the TCR beta VDJ and CDR3 profiling. TCRdb passed the reads through MiXCR, listing each CDR3 protein once. The table lists fewer than 200,000 distinct CDR3 sequences, just under 65% of them singletons. What was sequenced was sorted CD4+, CD8+, or CD8+CD57+ T cells (not recorded which) from PBMCs. The chain links TRBV2 to TRBJ1-6; TRBD1 matches 9 bases. This TCR was recovered from a human donor in good health. CDR3 sequence: CASSDGQGTNSPLHF. In DNA, the CDR3 is TGTGCCAGCAGCGATGGACAGGGGACCAATTCACCCCTCCACTTT.